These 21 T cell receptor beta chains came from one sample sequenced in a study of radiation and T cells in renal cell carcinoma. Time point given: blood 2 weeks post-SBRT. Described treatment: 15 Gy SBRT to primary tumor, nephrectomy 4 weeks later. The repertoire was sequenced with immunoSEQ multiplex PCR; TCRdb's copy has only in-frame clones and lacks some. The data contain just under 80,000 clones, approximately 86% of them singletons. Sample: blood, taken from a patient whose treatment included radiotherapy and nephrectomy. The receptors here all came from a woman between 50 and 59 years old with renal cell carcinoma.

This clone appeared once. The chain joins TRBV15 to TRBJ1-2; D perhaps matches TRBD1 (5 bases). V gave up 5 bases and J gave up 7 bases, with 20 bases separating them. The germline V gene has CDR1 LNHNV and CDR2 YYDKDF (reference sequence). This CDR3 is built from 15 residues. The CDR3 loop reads CATSPISDRGPGYTF. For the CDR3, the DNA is TGTGCCACCAGCCCAATAAGCGACAGAGGACCTGGCTACACCTTC.

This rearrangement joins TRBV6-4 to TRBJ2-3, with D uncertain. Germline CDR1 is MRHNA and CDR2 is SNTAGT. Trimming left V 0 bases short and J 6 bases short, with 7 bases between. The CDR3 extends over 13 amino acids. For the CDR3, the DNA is TGTGCCAGCAGTGACTCGACTGGGGATACGCAGTATTTT. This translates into CASSDSTGDTQYF.

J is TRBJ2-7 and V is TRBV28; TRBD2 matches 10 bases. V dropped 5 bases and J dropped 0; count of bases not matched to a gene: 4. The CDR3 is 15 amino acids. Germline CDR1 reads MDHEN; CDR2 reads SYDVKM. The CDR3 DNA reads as TGTGCCAGCAGTCCTAGCGGGGGAAGCTCCTACGAGCAGTACTTC. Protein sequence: CASSPSGGSSYEQYF. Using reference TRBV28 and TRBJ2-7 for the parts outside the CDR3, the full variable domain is DVKVTQSSRYLVKRTGEKVFLECVQDMDHENMFWYRQDPGLGLRLIYFSYDVKMKEKGDIPEGYSVSREKKERFSLILESASTNQTSMYLCASSPSGGSSYEQYFGPGTRLTVT.

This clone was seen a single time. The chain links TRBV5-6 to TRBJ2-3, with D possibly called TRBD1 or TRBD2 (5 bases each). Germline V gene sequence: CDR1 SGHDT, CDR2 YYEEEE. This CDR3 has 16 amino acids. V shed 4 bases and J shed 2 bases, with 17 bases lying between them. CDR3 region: CASSNRDLPITDTQYF. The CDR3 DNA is TGTGCCAGCAGCAACCGGGACCTCCCCATCACAGATACGCAGTATTTT.

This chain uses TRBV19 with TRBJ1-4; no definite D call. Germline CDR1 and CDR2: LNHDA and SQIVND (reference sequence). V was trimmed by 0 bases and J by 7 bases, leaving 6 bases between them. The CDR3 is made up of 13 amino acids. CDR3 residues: CASSIDRGEKLFF. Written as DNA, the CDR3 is TGTGCCAGTAGTATAGATCGGGGTGAAAAACTGTTTTTT.

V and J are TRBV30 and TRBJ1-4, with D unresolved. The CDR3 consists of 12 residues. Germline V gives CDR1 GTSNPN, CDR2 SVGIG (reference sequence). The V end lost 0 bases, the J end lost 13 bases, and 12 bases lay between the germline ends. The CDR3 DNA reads TGTGCCTGGAGTGTAGGGCTGGGAGGACTGTTTTTT. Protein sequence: CAWSVGLGGLFF.

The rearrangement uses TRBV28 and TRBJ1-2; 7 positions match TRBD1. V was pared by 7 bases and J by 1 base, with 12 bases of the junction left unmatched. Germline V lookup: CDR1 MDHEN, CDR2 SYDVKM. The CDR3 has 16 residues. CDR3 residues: CASTPRGDRDNYGYTF. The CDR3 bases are TGTGCCAGCACCCCAAGGGGGGACAGAGATAACTATGGCTACACCTTC.

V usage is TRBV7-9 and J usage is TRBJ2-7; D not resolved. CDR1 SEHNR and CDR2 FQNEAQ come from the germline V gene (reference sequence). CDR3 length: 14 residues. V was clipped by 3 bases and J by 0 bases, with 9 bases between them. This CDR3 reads CASSLSSSSYEQYF. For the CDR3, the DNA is TGTGCCAGCAGCTTGTCCAGTAGCTCCTACGAGCAGTACTTC.

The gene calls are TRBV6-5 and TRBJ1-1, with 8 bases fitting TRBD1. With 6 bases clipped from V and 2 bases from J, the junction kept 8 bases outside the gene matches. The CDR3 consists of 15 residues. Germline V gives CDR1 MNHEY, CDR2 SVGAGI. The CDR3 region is CASRPDRGENTEAFF. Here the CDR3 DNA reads TGTGCCAGCAGACCTGACAGGGGAGAAAACACTGAAGCTTTCTTT.

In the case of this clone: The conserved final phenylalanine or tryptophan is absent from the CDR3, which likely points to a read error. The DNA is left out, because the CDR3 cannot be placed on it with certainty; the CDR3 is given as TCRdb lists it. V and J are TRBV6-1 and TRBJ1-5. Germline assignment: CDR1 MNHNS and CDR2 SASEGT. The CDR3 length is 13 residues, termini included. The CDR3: CASSEGLGVTGST.

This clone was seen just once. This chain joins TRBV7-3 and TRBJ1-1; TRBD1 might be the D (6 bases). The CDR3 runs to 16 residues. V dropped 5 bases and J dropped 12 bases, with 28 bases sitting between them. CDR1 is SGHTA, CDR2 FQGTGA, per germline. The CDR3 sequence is CASSPQAQGAGVESFF. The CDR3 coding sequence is TGTGCCAGCAGCCCCCAGGCACAGGGAGCCGGAGTGGAATCTTTCTTT.

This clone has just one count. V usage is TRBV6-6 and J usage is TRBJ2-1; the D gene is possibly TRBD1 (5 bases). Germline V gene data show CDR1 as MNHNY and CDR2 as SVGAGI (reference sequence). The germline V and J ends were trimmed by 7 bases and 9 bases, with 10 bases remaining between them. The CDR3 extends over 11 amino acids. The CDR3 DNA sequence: TGTGCCAGCAAGACAGATATTGAGCAGTTCTTC. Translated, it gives CASKTDIEQFF.

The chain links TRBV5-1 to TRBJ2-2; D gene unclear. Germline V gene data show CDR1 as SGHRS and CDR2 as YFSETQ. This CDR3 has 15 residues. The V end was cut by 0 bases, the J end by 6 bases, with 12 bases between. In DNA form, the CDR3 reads TGCGCCAGCAGCTTGGCCGCGATAAGGGCCGGGGAGCTGTTTTTT. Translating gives CASSLAAIRAGELFF. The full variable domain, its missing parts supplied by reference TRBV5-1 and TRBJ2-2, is KAGVTQTPRYLIKTRGQQVTLSCSPISGHRSVSWYQQTPGQGLQFLFEYFSETQRNKGNFPGRFSGRQFSNSRSEMNVSTLELGDSALYLCASSLAAIRAGELFFGEGSRLTVL.

In DNA form, the CDR3 reads TGTGCCAGCAGTATGGCTAGCGGTGGTTGGGGTCCCACCGGGGAGCTGTTTTTT. Amino acid sequence: CASSMASGGWGPTGELFF. V and J are TRBV28 and TRBJ2-2; 7 nucleotides match TRBD2. With V trimmed by 5 bases and J by 4 bases, 16 bases remained unmatched. Germline CDR1 and CDR2: MDHEN and SYDVKM. The CDR3 loop spans 18 amino acids. The full variable domain, in which reference TRBV28 and TRBJ2-2 provide the parts outside the CDR3, is DVKVTQSSRYLVKRTGEKVFLECVQDMDHENMFWYRQDPGLGLRLIYFSYDVKMKEKGDIPEGYSVSREKKERFSLILESASTNQTSMYLCASSMASGGWGPTGELFFGEGSRLTVL.

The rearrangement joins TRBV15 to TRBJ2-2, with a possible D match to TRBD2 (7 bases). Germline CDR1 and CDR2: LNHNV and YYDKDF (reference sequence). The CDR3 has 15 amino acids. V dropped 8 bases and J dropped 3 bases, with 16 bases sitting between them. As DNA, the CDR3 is TGTGCCACCTCCAAGGGGGGGGGTGACACCGGGGAGCTGTTTTTT. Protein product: CATSKGGGDTGELFF.

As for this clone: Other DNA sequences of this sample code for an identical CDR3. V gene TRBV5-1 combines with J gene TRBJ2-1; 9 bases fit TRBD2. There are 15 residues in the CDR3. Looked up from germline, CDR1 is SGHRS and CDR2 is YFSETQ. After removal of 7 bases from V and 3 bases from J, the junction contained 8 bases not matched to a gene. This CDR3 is CASGTSGSNYNEQFF. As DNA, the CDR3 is TGCGCCAGCGGAACTAGCGGGTCCAACTACAATGAGCAGTTCTTC.

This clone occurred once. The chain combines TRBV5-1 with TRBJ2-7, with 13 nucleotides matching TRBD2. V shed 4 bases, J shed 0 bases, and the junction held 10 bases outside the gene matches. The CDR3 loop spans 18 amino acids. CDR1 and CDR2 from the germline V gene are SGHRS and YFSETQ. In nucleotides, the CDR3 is TGCGCCAGCAGCCGCCCCTCGACTAGCGGGAGGAGCTCCTACGAGCAGTACTTC. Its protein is CASSRPSTSGRSSYEQYF. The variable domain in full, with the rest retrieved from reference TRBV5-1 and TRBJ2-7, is KAGVTQTPRYLIKTRGQQVTLSCSPISGHRSVSWYQQTPGQGLQFLFEYFSETQRNKGNFPGRFSGRQFSNSRSEMNVSTLELGDSALYLCASSRPSTSGRSSYEQYFGPGTRLTVT.

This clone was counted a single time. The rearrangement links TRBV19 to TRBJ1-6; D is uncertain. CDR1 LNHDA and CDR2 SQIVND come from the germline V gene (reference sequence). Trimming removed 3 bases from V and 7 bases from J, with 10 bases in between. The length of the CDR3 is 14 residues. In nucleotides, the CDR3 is TGTGCCAGTAGTATCCGGGTTTTCAATTCACCCCTCCACTTT. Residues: CASSIRVFNSPLHF. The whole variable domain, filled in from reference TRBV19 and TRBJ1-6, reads DGGITQSPKYLFRKEGQNVTLSCEQNLNHDAMYWYRQDPGQGLRLIYYSQIVNDFQKGDIAEGYSVSREKKESFPLTVTSAQKNPTAFYLCASSIRVFNSPLHFGNGTRLTVT.

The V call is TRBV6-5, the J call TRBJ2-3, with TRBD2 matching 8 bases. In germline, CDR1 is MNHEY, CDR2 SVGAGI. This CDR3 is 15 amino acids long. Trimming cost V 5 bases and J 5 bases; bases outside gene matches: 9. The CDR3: CASSPGGLARDTQYF. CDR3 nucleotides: TGTGCCAGCAGTCCGGGGGGGCTAGCGAGAGATACGCAGTATTTT.

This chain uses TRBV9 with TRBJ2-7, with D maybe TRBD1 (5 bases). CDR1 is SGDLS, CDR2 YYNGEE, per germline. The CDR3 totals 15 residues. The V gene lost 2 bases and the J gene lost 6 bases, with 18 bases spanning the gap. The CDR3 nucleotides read TGTGCCAGCAGCGTTGGGTTTGGGGCGGCAGGCGAGCAGTACTTC. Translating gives CASSVGFGAAGEQYF.

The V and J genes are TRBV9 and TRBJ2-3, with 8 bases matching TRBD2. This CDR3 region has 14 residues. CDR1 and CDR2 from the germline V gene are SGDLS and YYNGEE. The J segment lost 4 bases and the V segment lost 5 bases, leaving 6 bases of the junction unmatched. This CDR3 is CASRGGGSADTQYF. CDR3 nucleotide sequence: TGTGCCAGCAGGGGCGGGGGGTCAGCAGATACGCAGTATTTT.